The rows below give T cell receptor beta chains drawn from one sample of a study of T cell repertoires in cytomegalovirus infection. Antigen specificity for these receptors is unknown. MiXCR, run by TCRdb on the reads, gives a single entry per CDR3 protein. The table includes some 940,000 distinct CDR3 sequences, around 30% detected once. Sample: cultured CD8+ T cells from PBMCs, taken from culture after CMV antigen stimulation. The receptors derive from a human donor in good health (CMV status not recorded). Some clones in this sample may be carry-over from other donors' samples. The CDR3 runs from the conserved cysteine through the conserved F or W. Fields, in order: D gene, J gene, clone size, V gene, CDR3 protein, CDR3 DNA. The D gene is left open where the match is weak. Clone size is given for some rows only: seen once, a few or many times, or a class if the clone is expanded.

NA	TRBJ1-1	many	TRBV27	CASSLHGQLNTEAFF	TGTGCCAGCAGTTTACATGGGCAGCTAAACACTGAAGCTTTCTTT
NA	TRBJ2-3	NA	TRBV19	CASSTQWRPTDTQYF	TGTGCCAGTAGTACCCAGTGGCGTCCCACAGATACGCAGTATTTT
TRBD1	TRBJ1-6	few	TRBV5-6	CASSYGTGGGSPLHF	TGTGCCAGCAGCTATGGGACAGGGGGTGGTTCACCCCTCCACTTT
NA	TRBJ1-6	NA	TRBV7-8	CASRNRQGLHVSRYNSPLHF	TGTGCCAGCAGAAACAGGCAGGGTCTGCATGTATCTCGCTATAATTCACCCCTCCACTTT
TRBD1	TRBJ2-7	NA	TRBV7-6	CASSPAGGGYEQYF	TGTGCCAGCAGCCCAGCAGGGGGCGGCTACGAGCAGTACTTC
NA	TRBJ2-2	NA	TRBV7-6	CASSRDKSTGELFF	TGTGCCAGCAGCCGGGACAAGAGCACCGGGGAGCTGTTTTTT
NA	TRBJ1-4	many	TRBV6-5	CASRPASSSNEKLFF	TGTGCCAGCAGACCAGCTTCCAGTAGTAATGAAAAACTGTTTTTT
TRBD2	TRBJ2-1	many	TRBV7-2	CASSIPLAGGPSYNEQFF	TGTGCCAGCAGCATCCCGCTAGCGGGGGGGCCCTCATACAATGAGCAGTTCTTC
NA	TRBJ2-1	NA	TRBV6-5	CASSLVAGTLEDNEQFF	TGTGCCAGCAGTTTAGTAGCCGGGACCCTTGAGGACAATGAGCAGTTCTTC
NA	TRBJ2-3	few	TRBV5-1	CASSSAGLITDTQYF	TGCGCCAGCAGCTCCGCGGGGCTAATCACAGATACGCAGTATTTT
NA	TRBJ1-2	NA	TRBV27	CASSLSAVYGYTF	TGTGCCAGCAGTTTATCGGCAGTCTATGGCTACACCTTC
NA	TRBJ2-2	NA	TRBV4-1	CASSRYMNTGELFF	TGCGCCAGCAGCCGTTACATGAACACCGGGGAGCTGTTTTTT